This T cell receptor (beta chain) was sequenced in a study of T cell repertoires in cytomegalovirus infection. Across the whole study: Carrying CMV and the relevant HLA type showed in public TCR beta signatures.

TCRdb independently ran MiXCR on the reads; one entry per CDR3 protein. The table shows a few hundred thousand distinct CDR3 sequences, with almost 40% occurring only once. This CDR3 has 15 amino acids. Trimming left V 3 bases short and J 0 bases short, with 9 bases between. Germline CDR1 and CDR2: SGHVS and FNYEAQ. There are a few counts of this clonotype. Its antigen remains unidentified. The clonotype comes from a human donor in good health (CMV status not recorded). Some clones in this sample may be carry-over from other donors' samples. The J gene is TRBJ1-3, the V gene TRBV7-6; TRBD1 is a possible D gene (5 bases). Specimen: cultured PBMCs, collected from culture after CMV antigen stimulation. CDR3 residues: CASSLTVISGNTIYF. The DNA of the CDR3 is TGTGCCAGCAGCTTGACAGTTATCTCTGGAAACACCATATATTTT.